The clone carrying this TCR beta chain has at least ten counts. Its antigen is as yet unknown. V lost 0 bases to trimming and J lost 7 bases, with 16 bases between them. This CDR3 is built from 17 residues. Germline V CDR1 and CDR2: MNHEY, SVGAGI. The data were obtained in a study of CD8 T cells in ankylosing spondylitis. Using quantitative 5'-RACE with molecular barcodes, the authors made TCR beta libraries. Using its own MiXCR run on the 5' RACE reads, TCRdb lists one record per CDR3 protein. The table lists roughly 90,000 distinct CDR3 sequences, approximately 9.6% of them singletons. The study's findings and limits: The study identified a TCR beta motif of under ten highly homologous variants that appeared characteristic of ankylosing spondylitis blood. Researchers reportedly found disease-linked clones significantly enriched in matched ankylosing spondylitis synovial fluid. A CD8+ phenotype characterized the disease-linked clones, which were relatively rare in peripheral blood.

This TCR was sampled from a male donor with ankylosing spondylitis. The chain links TRBV6-5 to TRBJ1-6; D might be TRBD1 (5 bases). The sequenced material came from blood, either unsorted or a sorted T cell fraction (not recorded which). The CDR3 loop reads CASSYSSPGRTNSPLHF. The CDR3 DNA follows: TGTGCCAGCAGTTACTCGTCGCCGGGACGGACAAATTCACCCCTCCACTTT.